This section outlines one T cell receptor (beta chain) sequence together with its context. The antigen remains undetermined. The entry originates in a study of long-term antiretroviral therapy in people with HIV. Study outcomes and limitations: Increased diversity was seen after ART, yet it remained lower than in transplant donor controls.

The assay used was immunoSEQ (version v3.0), run at survey level. The assay was immunoSEQ multiplex PCR, and TCRdb's table has in-frame clones only and misses some. The table records more than 35,000 clones, less than 90% of them present only once. Trimming removed 4 bases from V and 7 bases from J; junction bases left unmatched: 8. This CDR3 is built from 15 residues. Germline V gene data show CDR1 as SGHNT and CDR2 as YENEEA. The rearrangement uses TRBV11-3 and TRBJ2-1, with TRBD1 matching 9 bases. The material sequenced was unsorted PBMCs, taken just before starting antiretroviral therapy. The source of this sequence is a young woman with HIV. The chain's CDR3 is CASSSAGQGRNEQFF. CDR3 in DNA: TGTGCCAGCAGCTCCGCGGGACAGGGCCGGAATGAGCAGTTCTTC.